The T cell receptor (beta chain) under discussion was sequenced for a study of CD8+CD57+ T cells in acquired aplastic anemia. Across the study: Each DNA sample taken from sorted CD4+ and CD8+ cells came to about 3 ug on average. For CD4+ cells, healthy donors had an average of approximately 10 million reads.

The study's findings and limits: Levels of CD8+ Simpson's diversity were not significantly distinct in patients versus controls. Around 27 sequences, all CD8+ CDR3, were shared between patients and controls.

Using genomic DNA as the template, TCR beta VDJ and CDR3 profiling was carried out. TCRdb reanalysed the reads using MiXCR and keeps one entry per CDR3 protein. This table has fewer than 200,000 distinct CDR3 sequences, 55% to 70% appearing once. Remarks on this clonotype: Its target is unknown.

V gave up 3 bases and J gave up 1 base, with 12 bases separating them. The CDR3 sequence is 14 residues long. The V gene's germline CDR1 is DFQATT and CDR2 SNEGSKA (reference sequence). The sample taken for sequencing was sorted CD4+, CD8+, or CD8+CD57+ T cells (not recorded which) from PBMCs. This chain links TRBV20-1 with TRBJ1-2, with D possibly TRBD1 on 5 matching bases. The sequence was obtained from a human donor in good health. The CDR3 here is CSASKGSDNYGYTF. CDR3 nucleotides: TGCAGTGCTAGTAAGGGGTCGGATAACTATGGCTACACCTTC.